A single TCR beta chain is shown here with its context. Profiling relied on immunoSEQ multiplex PCR, and the TCRdb table lists in-frame clones only, not all of them. The table shows more than 95,000 clones, with 70% to 90% occurring only once. The CDR3 runs 15 residues. Germline CDR1 is MNHNY and CDR2 is SVGAGI (reference sequence). The germline V and J ends were trimmed by 2 bases and 0 bases, with 10 bases remaining between them. The data were taken from a study of blood T cell repertoires in COVID-19. The TCR originated in a woman aged 45-60 years with acute or convalescent COVID-19. Source material: peripheral blood. V is TRBV6-6 and J is TRBJ1-1; D not resolved. CDR3 region: CASSYGSGMNTEAFF. The CDR3 bases are TGTGCCAGCAGTTACGGGTCGGGGATGAACACTGAAGCTTTCTTT.